A selection of T cell receptor beta chains follows, all from one sample in a study of cytomegalovirus exposure and HLA in healthy donors. Sequencing used immunoSEQ multiplex PCR; TCRdb keeps in-frame clones, though not all of them. The sample includes approximately 180,000 clones, roughly 85% of them seen just once. Sample: PBMCs. The receptors here all came from a woman aged 18-29 years in good health and CMV-seronegative. Both conserved end residues are trimmed from each CDR3. Each record gives: D gene, V gene, J gene, CDR3 protein. The D gene is left open where the match is weak.

d_call: -; v_call: TRBV4-3; j_call: TRBJ1-1; cdr3_aa: ASSHDFPGVATEAF
d_call: TRBD2; v_call: TRBV29-1; j_call: TRBJ2-1; cdr3_aa: SVTPGTSGRNNEQF
d_call: -; v_call: TRBV18; j_call: TRBJ1-1; cdr3_aa: ASSPREGKTEAF
d_call: -; v_call: TRBV9; j_call: TRBJ2-3; cdr3_aa: ASSVGGSDTQY
d_call: -; v_call: TRBV2; j_call: TRBJ1-1; cdr3_aa: ASSDPGSQRNTEAF
d_call: -; v_call: TRBV7-2; j_call: TRBJ2-7; cdr3_aa: ASSSSAGQSYEQY
d_call: -; v_call: TRBV4-1; j_call: TRBJ1-4; cdr3_aa: ASSQVAPGTNEKLF
d_call: -; v_call: TRBV5-6; j_call: TRBJ2-5; cdr3_aa: ASSYRQTRETQY
d_call: -; v_call: TRBV29-1; j_call: TRBJ2-1; cdr3_aa: SVVFLGYNEQF
d_call: -; v_call: TRBV6-8; j_call: TRBJ1-2; cdr3_aa: ASSYSKSWWTVGGGYT
d_call: TRBD2; v_call: TRBV4-3; j_call: TRBJ2-1; cdr3_aa: ASSQDLPWTSGNSYNEQF
d_call: TRBD1; v_call: TRBV7-2; j_call: TRBJ2-6; cdr3_aa: ASSLGTGSGANVLT
d_call: TRBD1; v_call: TRBV10-2; j_call: TRBJ2-7; cdr3_aa: ASTETTGGNEQY
d_call: TRBD2; v_call: TRBV12-5; j_call: TRBJ2-1; cdr3_aa: ASGLVIGRGSSYNEQF
d_call: -; v_call: TRBV30; j_call: TRBJ1-1; cdr3_aa: AWSPQPGTEAF
d_call: TRBD2; v_call: TRBV6-5; j_call: TRBJ2-7; cdr3_aa: ASSYSREGHGEQY
d_call: -; v_call: TRBV7-9; j_call: TRBJ1-2; cdr3_aa: ASSPAAGLEGYT
d_call: TRBD2; v_call: TRBV7-2; j_call: TRBJ2-7; cdr3_aa: ASSQGTSGYYEQY
d_call: -; v_call: TRBV13; j_call: TRBJ2-1; cdr3_aa: ASSLGGGGVHDEQF
d_call: TRBD1; v_call: TRBV6-6; j_call: TRBJ1-4; cdr3_aa: ATAPFGTGGEKLF
d_call: TRBD1; v_call: TRBV7-9; j_call: TRBJ1-2; cdr3_aa: ASSPRGTGGNYGYT
d_call: -; v_call: TRBV7-2; j_call: TRBJ2-1; cdr3_aa: ASSFTGNEQF
d_call: -; v_call: TRBV7-9; j_call: TRBJ1-4; cdr3_aa: ASSLVGEKLF
d_call: -; v_call: TRBV27; j_call: TRBJ2-1; cdr3_aa: ASSFSGVLYNEQF
d_call: -; v_call: TRBV28; j_call: TRBJ1-1; cdr3_aa: ASLTNLNTEAS
d_call: TRBD2; v_call: TRBV28; j_call: TRBJ2-7; cdr3_aa: ASSLLLMREGPEQY
d_call: TRBD1; v_call: TRBV27; j_call: TRBJ2-7; cdr3_aa: ASSLTGGAYEQY
d_call: TRBD2; v_call: TRBV19; j_call: TRBJ2-1; cdr3_aa: ASRAIGQGGAGGAQF
d_call: TRBD2; v_call: TRBV14; j_call: TRBJ2-1; cdr3_aa: ASSGLAGHNEQF
d_call: TRBD2; v_call: TRBV4-3; j_call: TRBJ2-2; cdr3_aa: ASSPAGGLKDGIAGELF
d_call: TRBD2; v_call: TRBV28; j_call: TRBJ2-3; cdr3_aa: ASSPSSGRARADTQY
d_call: -; v_call: TRBV18; j_call: TRBJ1-2; cdr3_aa: ASSPRDRGGDYGYT
d_call: TRBD2; v_call: TRBV9; j_call: TRBJ2-1; cdr3_aa: ASSVGLAEFNEQF
d_call: -; v_call: TRBV7-9; j_call: TRBJ1-2; cdr3_aa: ASSLVLSNYGYT
d_call: TRBD1; v_call: TRBV5-1; j_call: TRBJ2-3; cdr3_aa: ASSLGQGARDTQY
d_call: -; v_call: TRBV28; j_call: TRBJ2-5; cdr3_aa: ASSDPEQETQY
d_call: -; v_call: TRBV13; j_call: TRBJ1-3; cdr3_aa: ASNVGGTGNTIY
d_call: -; v_call: TRBV28; j_call: TRBJ2-1; cdr3_aa: AGSFGLDEQF
d_call: -; v_call: TRBV15; j_call: TRBJ2-7; cdr3_aa: ATSRGSWLRHEQY
d_call: TRBD2; v_call: TRBV9; j_call: TRBJ2-1; cdr3_aa: ASSVGGDYYNEQF
d_call: -; v_call: TRBV6-5; j_call: TRBJ1-2; cdr3_aa: ASSPRRGHGYT
d_call: TRBD1; v_call: TRBV4-1; j_call: TRBJ2-1; cdr3_aa: ASSQGRQGQEQF
d_call: TRBD1; v_call: TRBV19; j_call: TRBJ2-3; cdr3_aa: ASSTYRGSTDTQY
d_call: TRBD1; v_call: TRBV30; j_call: TRBJ1-5; cdr3_aa: AWTLQGWNQPQH
d_call: TRBD1; v_call: TRBV5-4; j_call: TRBJ1-3; cdr3_aa: ASSSNRGTWNTIY
d_call: -; v_call: TRBV30; j_call: TRBJ2-3; cdr3_aa: AWSIADTQY
d_call: TRBD2; v_call: TRBV30; j_call: TRBJ2-5; cdr3_aa: AWRLRRLADLLETQY
d_call: TRBD1; v_call: TRBV27; j_call: TRBJ1-5; cdr3_aa: ASSLRTGTVNQPQH
d_call: -; v_call: TRBV6-5; j_call: TRBJ1-2; cdr3_aa: ASSYPDGDGYT
d_call: -; v_call: TRBV9; j_call: TRBJ1-5; cdr3_aa: ASSVEEGFSNQPQH
d_call: -; v_call: TRBV27; j_call: TRBJ2-1; cdr3_aa: ASSSEVWKGNEQF
d_call: -; v_call: TRBV27; j_call: -; cdr3_aa: ASSYSSGESSYEQY
d_call: TRBD1; v_call: TRBV27; j_call: TRBJ2-7; cdr3_aa: ASSLSGGTGVLYEQY
d_call: -; v_call: TRBV10-3; j_call: TRBJ2-2; cdr3_aa: AISDDSTGELF